Sequencing of this T cell receptor beta chain was carried out in a study of beta chain features in type 1 diabetes. Study conclusions and caveats: TCRB CDR3 length was moderately but significantly reduced in all four CD4+ subsets of Type 1 diabetes patients.

Of the isolated RNA, all was reverse transcribed, and so the sequenced material was expressed TCRB transcripts. Method: immunoSEQ multiplex PCR; TCRdb's copy keeps in-frame clones and lacks some. The sample comprises around 280,000 clones, 15% of which are singletons, and less than 0.02% rests with the top ten. The CDR3 has 19 residues. The V segment lost 1 base and the J segment 3 bases; nucleotides outside the gene matches: 16. CDR1 and CDR2 from the germline V gene are KGHSH and LQKENI. This clone was counted only a few times. Its matching antigen is unknown. The rearrangement uses TRBV18 and TRBJ2-7, with 9 bases identical to TRBD2. This TCR was sampled from a young man with type 1 diabetes. Input material: naive CD4+ T cells from blood. CDR3 residues: CASSPRFMYSGTSFYEQYF. The CDR3 DNA reads TGTGCCAGCTCACCACGGTTTATGTATTCCGGGACTAGCTTCTACGAGCAGTACTTC.